This TCR beta chain comes out of a study of cytomegalovirus exposure and HLA in healthy donors. Study at large: Within an early data release were about 85 million unique TCRs drawn from HLA-typed donors.

Sampled while nominally healthy, donors likely had unrecorded immune exposures. The study ran its PCR with 60 Vbeta and 13 Jbeta primers. Assay used: immunoSEQ multiplex PCR; TCRdb lists only in-frame clones, some missing. Of more than 80,000 clones in the sample, around 81% were seen once. CDR1 and CDR2 (germline): MGHRA, YSYEKL. This CDR3 region has 17 residues. V lost 4 bases, J lost 2 bases, and 10 bases stayed unmatched. This receptor was obtained from a man younger than 35 in good health and CMV-seropositive. The source material was PBMCs. The rearrangement uses TRBV4-1 and TRBJ1-2, with 10 bases that match TRBD1. The chain's CDR3 is CASSLRGGQGGNYGYTF. The CDR3 nucleotides are TGCGCCAGCAGCCTAAGGGGAGGACAGGGGGGAAACTATGGCTACACCTTC.